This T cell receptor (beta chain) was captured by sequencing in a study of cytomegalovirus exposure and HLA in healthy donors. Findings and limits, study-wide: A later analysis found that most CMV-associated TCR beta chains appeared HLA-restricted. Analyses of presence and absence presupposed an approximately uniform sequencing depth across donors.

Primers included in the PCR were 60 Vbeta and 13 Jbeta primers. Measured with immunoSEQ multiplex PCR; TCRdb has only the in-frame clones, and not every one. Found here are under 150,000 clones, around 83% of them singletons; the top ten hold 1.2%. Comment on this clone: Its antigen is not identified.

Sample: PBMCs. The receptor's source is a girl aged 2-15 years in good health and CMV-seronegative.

The CDR3 sequence is CASSFRGRGSYEQYF. CDR3 coding DNA: TGTGCCAGCAGCTTTAGGGGTCGTGGGTCCTACGAGCAGTACTTC. The gene calls are TRBV13 and TRBJ2-7; the D gene is possibly TRBD1 (5 bases). From germline, CDR1 is PRHDT and CDR2 FYEKMQ (reference sequence). There are 15 residues in the CDR3. Trimming removed 3 bases at V and 1 base at J, with 13 bases between.